Presented here are 22 T cell receptor beta chains from one specimen sequenced in a study of T-cell memory formation after mild COVID-19. TCRdb reanalysed the 5' RACE reads using MiXCR and keeps one entry per CDR3 protein. Of about 45,000 distinct CDR3 sequences in the sample, about a tenth were seen once. Sequenced input: PBMCs or a T cell subset sorted from them (not recorded which). The receptors originated from an adult woman who had mild COVID-19 (a few samples of this study predate the infection). Cell type and time point are not known.

This rearrangement joins TRBV5-1 to TRBJ2-3, with D hard to call. V gave up 5 bases and J gave up 1 base, with 5 bases separating them. Germline CDR1 and CDR2: SGHRS and YFSETQ. The CDR3 has 12 residues. This CDR3 reads CASSIGTDTQYF. The CDR3 region has the DNA TGCGCCAGCAGTATAGGCACAGATACGCAGTATTTT.

This clonotype was seen many times. The chain is built from TRBV6-5 and TRBJ1-4; D remains ambiguous. Between the trimmed V and J ends, which lost 2 bases and 5 bases, there was a span of 9 bases. The CDR3 runs 14 residues. CDR1 is MNHEY and CDR2 is SVGAGI in the germline V gene. In nucleotides, the CDR3 is TGTGCCAGCAGTTACCGCCCCTCGAATGAAAAACTGTTTTTT. Protein product: CASSYRPSNEKLFF.

J is TRBJ2-7 and V is TRBV12-3 or TRBV12-4; D may be TRBD2 (6 bases). The CDR3 is 14 residues long. V lost 4 bases to trimming and J lost 2 bases, with 12 bases between them. CDR3 sequence reads: CASSSYSGTYEQYF. For the CDR3, the DNA is TGTGCCAGCAGTTCGTATAGCGGAACCTACGAGCAGTACTTC.

This chain uses TRBV10-3 with TRBJ1-2; tentatively, D is TRBD1 (6 bases). Trimming left V 10 bases short and J 0 bases short, with 12 bases between. Per germline, CDR1 ENHRY and CDR2 SYGVKD. CDR3 length equals 13 residues. This CDR3 is CATWTVTNYGYTF. CDR3 sequence (DNA): TGTGCCACCTGGACAGTGACTAACTATGGCTACACCTTC.

This clonotype appeared many times. The chain carries TRBV7-3 and TRBJ2-1, with D possibly matching TRBD1 (5 bases). V was trimmed by 5 bases and J by 2 bases, leaving 22 bases between them. Germline V CDR1 and CDR2: SGHTA, FQGTGA. This CDR3 comprises 18 residues. CDR3 loop: CASSLNLPGPKPYNEQFF. CDR3 coding DNA: TGTGCCAGCAGCCTAAACCTCCCAGGGCCCAAACCCTACAATGAGCAGTTCTTC. The whole variable domain, filled in from reference TRBV7-3 and TRBJ2-1, reads GAGVSQTPSNKVTEKGKYVELRCDPISGHTALYWYRQSLGQGPEFLIYFQGTGAADDSGLPNDRFFAVRPEGSVSTLKIQRTERGDSAVYLCASSLNLPGPKPYNEQFFGPGTRLTVL.

The V call is TRBV18, the J call TRBJ1-3; D ambiguous. Germline-derived CDR1 and CDR2 are KGHSH and LQKENI. This CDR3 comprises 14 residues. V was shortened by 3 bases and J by 3 bases, with 9 bases between the two germline ends. CDR3 in amino acids: CASSPRSDGNTIYF. The CDR3 DNA reads as TGTGCCAGCTCACCGAGGAGTGATGGAAACACCATATATTTT.

This clonotype was picked up a small number of times. The rearrangement joins TRBV7-2 to TRBJ2-7; D is perhaps TRBD2 (5 bases). This CDR3 has 14 residues. CDR1 is SGHTA, CDR2 FQGNSA, per germline. V dropped 6 bases and J dropped 2 bases, with 14 bases sitting between them. CDR3 nucleotide sequence: TGTGCCAGCAGTCTAGTGAGGGCCACCTACGAGCAGTACTTC. The encoded protein is CASSLVRATYEQYF.

The V gene is TRBV30, the J gene TRBJ1-3; D is uncertain. Trimming stripped 8 bases from V and 9 bases from J, with 14 bases between. The length of the CDR3 is 11 residues. The germline V gene has CDR1 GTSNPN and CDR2 SVGIG (reference sequence). This CDR3 reads CAIGSVGTIYF. In DNA, the CDR3 is TGTGCCATTGGGTCCGTGGGCACCATATATTTT.

This clonotype was recorded at least ten times. The genes are TRBV7-3 and TRBJ2-3; TRBD1 matches 7 bases. The germline CDR1 and CDR2 sequences are SGHTA and FQGTGA. With V trimmed by 3 bases and J by 2 bases, 2 bases remained unmatched. This CDR3 contains 14 residues. Here the CDR3 reads CASSLDRYTDTQYF. DNA of the CDR3: TGTGCCAGCAGCTTGGACAGGTACACAGATACGCAGTATTTT.

This chain uses TRBV29-1 with TRBJ1-1; D possibly corresponds to TRBD1 (6 bases). Trimming cost V 6 bases and J 5 bases, with 19 bases left between them. CDR1 is SQVTM, CDR2 ANQGSEA, per germline. The CDR3 extends over 14 amino acids. The CDR3 DNA follows: TGCAGCGTGGCCGGCAGGGAGAGGGGGACTGAAGCTTTCTTT. Amino acid sequence: CSVAGRERGTEAFF.

This rearrangement joins TRBV7-9 to TRBJ2-1; 12 bases fit TRBD2. Germline V gene lookup returns CDR1 SEHNR and CDR2 FQNEAQ (reference sequence). CDR3 size: 15 residues. With 4 bases clipped from V and 6 bases from J, the junction kept 4 bases outside the gene matches. The CDR3 spells CASSWQTSGSNEQFF. The CDR3 nucleotides read TGTGCCAGCAGCTGGCAGACTAGCGGGAGCAATGAGCAGTTCTTC.

This clonotype has a handful of counts. The genes are TRBV30 and TRBJ2-1; D not resolved. Germline CDR1 reads GTSNPN; CDR2 reads SVGIG (reference sequence). The V end was cut by 1 base, the J end by 9 bases, with 4 bases between. The CDR3 runs to 10 residues. This CDR3 is CAWSASEQFF. For the CDR3, the DNA is TGTGCCTGGAGTGCGAGTGAGCAGTTCTTC. The full variable domain, in which reference TRBV30 and TRBJ2-1 provide the parts outside the CDR3, is SQTIHQWPATLVQPVGSPLSLECTVEGTSNPNLYWYRQAAGRGLQLLFYSVGIGQISSEVPQNLSASRPQDRQFILSSKKLLLSDSGFYLCAWSASEQFFGPGTRLTVL.

This chain connects TRBV20-1 to TRBJ2-3; TRBD2 matches at 11 bases. CDR1 is DFQATT, CDR2 SNEGSKA, per germline (reference sequence). The CDR3 extends over 17 amino acids. Trimming removed 6 bases from V and 2 bases from J; junction bases left unmatched: 13. This CDR3 reads CSATTPSGLADTDTQYF. Written as DNA, the CDR3 is TGCAGTGCCACCACCCCATCGGGACTAGCGGACACAGATACGCAGTATTTT.

V is TRBV7-8 and J is TRBJ1-1; D not resolved. This CDR3 comprises 13 residues. V gave up 1 base and J gave up 7 bases, with 10 bases separating them. Germline lookup yields CDR1 SGHVS and CDR2 FQNEAQ. This chain's CDR3 is CASSLDRRREAFF. For the CDR3, the DNA is TGTGCCAGCAGCTTAGATCGAAGACGTGAAGCTTTCTTT.

This clonotype was found many times. This chain connects TRBV7-2 to TRBJ1-1; D is ambiguous. Germline V CDR1 and CDR2: SGHTA, FQGNSA. The V gene lost 2 bases and the J gene lost 1 base, with 14 bases spanning the gap. This CDR3 has 16 amino acids. In DNA, the CDR3 is TGTGCCAGCAGCTTAAGTTGGGTCAGATCGAACACTGAAGCTTTCTTT. It codes for CASSLSWVRSNTEAFF. The complete variable domain, with remaining parts taken from reference TRBV7-2 and TRBJ1-1, reads GAGVSQSPSNKVTEKGKDVELRCDPISGHTALYWYRQSLGQGLEFLIYFQGNSAPDKSGLPSDRFSAERTGGSVSTLTIQRTQQEDSAVYLCASSLSWVRSNTEAFFGQGTRLTVV.

This clonotype was recorded a few times. This chain connects TRBV20-1 to TRBJ1-2; D unresolved. V lost 6 bases, J lost 5 bases, and 10 bases lay in between. The germline gives CDR1 DFQATT, CDR2 SNEGSKA (reference sequence). The CDR3 loop spans 11 amino acids. DNA for the CDR3: TGCAGTGCCTCGGACGGGTATGGCTACACCTTC. Amino acids: CSASDGYGYTF.

In this sample, this clonotype turned up a few times. The chain links TRBV20-1 to TRBJ2-7, with a possible D match to TRBD1 (7 bases). CDR1 is DFQATT and CDR2 is SNEGSKA in the germline V gene (reference sequence). The CDR3 totals 13 residues. V was clipped by 3 bases and J by 1 base, with 10 bases between them. The CDR3 DNA follows: TGCAGTGCTAGGACAGGGAGGTCCTACGAGCAGTACTTC. Encoded protein: CSARTGRSYEQYF.

This clonotype was seen only a few times. The chain joins TRBV6-2 or TRBV6-3 to TRBJ1-2; D remains unclear. The germline gives CDR1 MNHEY, CDR2 SVGEGT. Trimming cost V 2 bases and J 8 bases, with 18 bases left between them. CDR3 length: 15 amino acids. CDR3 coding DNA: TGTGCCAGCAGTTACAATTACTGGGGAAGAAAAGGCTACACCTTC. This codes for CASSYNYWGRKGYTF.

There are a few counts of this clonotype. The rearrangement joins TRBV24-1 to TRBJ1-3, with 8 nucleotides matching TRBD1. Trimming removed 4 bases from V and 3 bases from J; junction bases left unmatched: 4. CDR3 length: 15 amino acids. The germline CDR1 and CDR2 sequences are KGHDR and SFDVKD. CDR3 DNA sequence: TGTGCCACCAGTGAGACAGGGGCCTATGGAAACACCATATATTTT. Its protein product is CATSETGAYGNTIYF.

The V call is TRBV11-1, the J call TRBJ2-7, with 8 bases that match TRBD1. The V and J ends lost 1 base and 1 base, in that order; junction bases with no gene match: 3. The CDR3 loop spans 15 amino acids. Germline V gives CDR1 SGHAT, CDR2 FQDESV (reference sequence). The CDR3 loop reads CASSLGGTGSYEQYF. Here the CDR3 DNA reads TGTGCCAGCAGCTTAGGAGGGACAGGATCCTACGAGCAGTACTTC.

This clonotype has just a few counts. The CDR3 DNA is TGTGCCTGGAGGTGGCCCTTGGGGGGCGGTAGTACAGATACGCAGTATTTT. Its translation is CAWRWPLGGGSTDTQYF. This rearrangement joins TRBV30 to TRBJ2-3; D possibly matches TRBD1 or TRBD2 (6 bases each). The germline V gene has CDR1 GTSNPN and CDR2 SVGIG (reference sequence). Trimming took off 3 bases at V and 3 bases at J, with 22 bases between the two ends. The CDR3 is made up of 17 amino acids.

This clonotype has just a few counts. CDR3 DNA: TGCGCCAGCAGCCAAGCGGACAGCATGAACACTGAAGCTTTCTTT. It translates to CASSQADSMNTEAFF. The V and J genes are TRBV4-1 and TRBJ1-1; tentatively, D is TRBD1 (6 bases). Trimming stripped 1 base from V and 0 bases from J, with 9 bases between. CDR1 is MGHRA and CDR2 is YSYEKL in the germline V gene. CDR3 length: 15 amino acids.